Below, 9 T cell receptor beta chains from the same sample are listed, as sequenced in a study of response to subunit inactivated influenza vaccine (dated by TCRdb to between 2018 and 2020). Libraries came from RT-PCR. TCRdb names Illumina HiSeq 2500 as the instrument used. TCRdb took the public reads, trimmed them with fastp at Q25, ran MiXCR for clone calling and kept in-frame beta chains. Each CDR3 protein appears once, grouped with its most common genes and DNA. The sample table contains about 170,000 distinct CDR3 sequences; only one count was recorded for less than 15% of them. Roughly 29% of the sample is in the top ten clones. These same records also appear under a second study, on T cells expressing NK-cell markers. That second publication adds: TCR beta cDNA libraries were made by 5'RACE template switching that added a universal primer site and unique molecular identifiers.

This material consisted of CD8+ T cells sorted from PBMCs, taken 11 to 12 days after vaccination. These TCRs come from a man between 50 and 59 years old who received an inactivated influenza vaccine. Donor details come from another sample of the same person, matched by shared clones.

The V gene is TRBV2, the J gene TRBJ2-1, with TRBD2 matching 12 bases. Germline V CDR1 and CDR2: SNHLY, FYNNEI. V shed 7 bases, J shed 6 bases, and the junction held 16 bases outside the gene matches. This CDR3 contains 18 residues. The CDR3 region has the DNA TGTGCCAGCAAAAATACTGGACTAGCGGGACCAGGGAGCAATGAGCAGTTCTTC. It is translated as CASKNTGLAGPGSNEQFF.

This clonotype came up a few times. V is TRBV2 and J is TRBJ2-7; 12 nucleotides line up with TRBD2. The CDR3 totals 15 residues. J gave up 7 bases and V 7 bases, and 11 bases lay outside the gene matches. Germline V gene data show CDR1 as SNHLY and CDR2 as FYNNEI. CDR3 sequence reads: CASKETSGSSKEQYF. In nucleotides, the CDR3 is TGTGCCAGCAAGGAGACTAGCGGGAGTTCTAAAGAGCAGTACTTC.

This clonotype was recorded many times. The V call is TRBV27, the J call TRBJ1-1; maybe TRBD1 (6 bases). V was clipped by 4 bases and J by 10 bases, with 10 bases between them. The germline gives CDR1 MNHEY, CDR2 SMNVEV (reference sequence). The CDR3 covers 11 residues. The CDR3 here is CASSSNRVAFF. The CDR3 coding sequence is TGTGCCAGCAGTTCAAACAGGGTAGCTTTCTTT.

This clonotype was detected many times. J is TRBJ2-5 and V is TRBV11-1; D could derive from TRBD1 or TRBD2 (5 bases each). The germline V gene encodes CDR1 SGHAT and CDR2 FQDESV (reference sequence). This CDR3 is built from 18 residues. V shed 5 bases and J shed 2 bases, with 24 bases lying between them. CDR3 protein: CASSPIPGHRGQQETQYF. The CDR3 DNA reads TGTGCCAGCAGCCCAATTCCAGGACACCGCGGGCAACAAGAGACCCAGTACTTC.

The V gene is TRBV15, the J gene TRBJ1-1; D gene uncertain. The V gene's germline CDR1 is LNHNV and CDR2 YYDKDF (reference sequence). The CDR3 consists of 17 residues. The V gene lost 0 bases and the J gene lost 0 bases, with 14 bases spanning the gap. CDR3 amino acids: CATSRDVLGSLNTEAFF. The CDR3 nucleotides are TGTGCCACCAGCAGAGATGTATTAGGCAGCTTGAACACTGAAGCTTTCTTT.

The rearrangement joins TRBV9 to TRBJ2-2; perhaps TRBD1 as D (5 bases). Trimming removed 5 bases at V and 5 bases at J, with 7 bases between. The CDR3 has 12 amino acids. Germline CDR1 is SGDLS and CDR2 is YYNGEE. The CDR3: CASRSGTGELFF. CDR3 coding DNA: TGTGCCAGCAGATCAGGGACCGGGGAGCTGTTTTTT.

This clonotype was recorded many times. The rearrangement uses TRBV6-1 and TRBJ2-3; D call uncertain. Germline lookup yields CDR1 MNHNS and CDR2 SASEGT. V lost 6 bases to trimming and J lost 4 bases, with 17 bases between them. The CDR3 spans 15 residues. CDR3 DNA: TGTGCCAGCAGACCCTCCTTTGGACCCGCAGATACGCAGTATTTT. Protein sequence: CASRPSFGPADTQYF.

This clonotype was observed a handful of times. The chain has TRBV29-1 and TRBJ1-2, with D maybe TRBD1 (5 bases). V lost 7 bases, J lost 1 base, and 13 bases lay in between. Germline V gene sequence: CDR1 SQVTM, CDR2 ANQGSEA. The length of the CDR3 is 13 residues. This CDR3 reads CSAPGTDNYGYTF. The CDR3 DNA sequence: TGCAGCGCCCCCGGGACGGATAACTATGGCTACACCTTC.

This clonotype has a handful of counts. CDR3 in amino acids: CASSPIAGGLTDTQYF. CDR3 DNA sequence: TGTGCCAGCAGTCCCATAGCGGGGGGGCTCACAGATACGCAGTATTTT. The chain carries TRBV2 and TRBJ2-3; 11 bases align to TRBD2. There are 16 residues in the CDR3. CDR1 is SNHLY, CDR2 FYNNEI, per germline. V was clipped by 5 bases and J by 2 bases; unmatched bases: 6.